The 22 T cell receptor beta chains below all came from one sample that was sequenced in a study of cytomegalovirus exposure and HLA in healthy donors. PCR employed 60 Vbeta and 13 Jbeta primers. TCRdb keeps only in-frame clones here, not all; method: immunoSEQ multiplex PCR. The table records approximately 140,000 clones, nearly 80% of them present only once. Sequencing used PBMCs. Every receptor here comes from a man aged 40-55 years in good health and CMV-seropositive.

The chain combines TRBV27 with TRBJ2-1, with D perhaps matching TRBD2 (5 bases). The germline V and J ends were trimmed by 6 bases and 0 bases, with 15 bases remaining between them. This CDR3 is 16 amino acids long. Per the germline V gene, CDR1 is MNHEY and CDR2 is SMNVEV (reference sequence). Here the CDR3 DNA reads TGTGCCAGCAGGGACCCGGGCGGGCCCTCCTACAATGAGCAGTTCTTC. It codes for CASRDPGGPSYNEQFF.

DNA for the CDR3: TGCGCCAGCAAGGACCTAACAGGGCCAGGCGAGCAGTACTTC. It yields the protein CASKDLTGPGEQYF. The chain combines TRBV5-1 with TRBJ2-7; TRBD1 might be the D (6 bases). The CDR3 totals 14 residues. V was shortened by 6 bases and J by 6 bases, with 19 bases between the two germline ends. Germline CDR1 is SGHRS and CDR2 is YFSETQ.

This clone was counted between two and nine times. The sample contains more than one DNA sequence encoding this CDR3. V is TRBV27 and J is TRBJ2-1; D gene ambiguous. Germline CDR1 reads MNHEY; CDR2 reads SMNVEV (reference sequence). The CDR3 loop spans 15 amino acids. The V and J ends lost 2 bases and 1 base respectively, with 9 bases between them. CDR3 sequence (DNA): TGTGCCAGCAGTTTACCGGGTGGGTCCTACAATGAGCAGTTCTTC. Protein sequence: CASSLPGGSYNEQFF.

This clone was detected only a few times. The chain employs TRBV30 and TRBJ2-2; D is undetermined. V gave up 3 bases and J gave up 3 bases, with 11 bases separating them. Looked up from germline, CDR1 is GTSNPN and CDR2 is SVGIG (reference sequence). This CDR3 is 14 amino acids long. The CDR3 protein is CAWREQSYTGELFF. DNA for the CDR3: TGTGCCTGGAGAGAACAGTCGTACACCGGGGAGCTGTTTTTT.

The rearrangement uses TRBV5-1 and TRBJ2-5; 7 nucleotides line up with TRBD2. CDR3 length equals 14 residues. Trimming cost V 1 base and J 5 bases; bases outside gene matches: 5. Germline assignment: CDR1 SGHRS and CDR2 YFSETQ. The chain's CDR3 is CASSLRLAEETQYF. The CDR3 DNA reads as TGCGCCAGCAGCTTGCGCCTAGCGGAGGAGACCCAGTACTTC.

The genes are TRBV4-2 and TRBJ2-5; TRBD2 matches at 7 bases. Germline assignment: CDR1 LGHNA and CDR2 YNFKEQ. The CDR3 is 16 amino acids. After removal of 1 base from V and 4 bases from J, the junction contained 9 bases not matched to a gene. The chain's CDR3 is CASSQGTGGGGETQYF. For the CDR3, the DNA is TGTGCCAGCAGCCAAGGAACGGGAGGAGGTGGAGAGACCCAGTACTTC.

The chain is built from TRBV6-5 and TRBJ1-5, with D tentatively TRBD1 (6 bases). The CDR3 loop spans 13 amino acids. Germline lookup yields CDR1 MNHEY and CDR2 SVGAGI. V lost 6 bases, J lost 9 bases, and 15 bases lay in between. The CDR3 DNA sequence: TGTGCCAGCAGCGTCCTAGGGGGTCTGCCCCAGCATTTT. It translates to CASSVLGGLPQHF.

The CDR3, as DNA: TGCGCCAGCAGCCCGGGACAGGGCGCCGGGGAGCTGTTTTTT. It is translated as CASSPGQGAGELFF. The V gene is TRBV5-1, the J gene TRBJ2-2, with 9 positions matching TRBD1. The length of the CDR3 is 14 residues. Per germline, CDR1 SGHRS and CDR2 YFSETQ. V lost 4 bases to trimming and J lost 6 bases; unmatched junction nucleotides: 4. Based on the CDR3 plus reference TRBV5-1 and TRBJ2-2, the full variable domain is KAGVTQTPRYLIKTRGQQVTLSCSPISGHRSVSWYQQTPGQGLQFLFEYFSETQRNKGNFPGRFSGRQFSNSRSEMNVSTLELGDSALYLCASSPGQGAGELFFGEGSRLTVL.

The gene calls are TRBV30 and TRBJ2-5, with a possible D match to TRBD1 (5 bases). With 4 bases removed from V and 5 bases from J, the gap between germline ends came to 14 bases. The CDR3 loop spans 13 amino acids. Germline assignment: CDR1 GTSNPN and CDR2 SVGIG (reference sequence). CDR3 sequence: CAWKQAGIETQYF. The CDR3 DNA reads as TGTGCCTGGAAACAGGCTGGAATCGAGACCCAGTACTTC.

This rearrangement joins TRBV5-4 to TRBJ2-7; maybe TRBD2 (6 bases). This CDR3 has 14 residues. V was cut by 0 bases and J by 5 bases, with 12 bases left in between. Germline CDR1 reads SGHNT; CDR2 reads YYREEE (reference sequence). The CDR3 region has the DNA TGTGCCAGCAGCTTGGGGGCGAGGAGGGACGAGCAGTACTTC. Residues: CASSLGARRDEQYF.

Points on this clone: The junction departs from the called germline gene at one end, perhaps through a read error. This chain links TRBV5-5 with TRBJ1-1, with TRBD1 matching 9 bases. Germline V CDR1 and CDR2: SGHKS, YYEKEE (reference sequence). CDR3 length: 15 residues. The DNA of the CDR3 is TGTGCCAGCAGGTTGGGGGGACAGGGCTACCCTAAAGCTTTCTTT. This sequence encodes CASRLGGQGYPKAFF.

This clone came up once. The V gene is TRBV10-2, the J gene TRBJ2-1; D is perhaps TRBD2 (6 bases). The CDR3 sequence is 19 residues long. CDR1 is WSHSY and CDR2 is SAAADI in the germline V gene. Trimming stripped 0 bases from V and 7 bases from J, with 25 bases between. The CDR3 DNA follows: TGCGCCAGCAGTGAGTCGGGCAGCGGGTCCGCCTCACCTATTAATGAGCAGTTCTTC. This translates into CASSESGSGSASPINEQFF.

The rearrangement links TRBV2 to TRBJ1-2; TRBD1 aligns across 9 bases. Germline V gives CDR1 SNHLY, CDR2 FYNNEI. This CDR3 comprises 12 residues. J gave up 7 bases and V 7 bases, and 4 bases lay outside the gene matches. The CDR3 loop reads CASTPGQGGYTF. The CDR3, as DNA: TGTGCCAGCACCCCGGGACAGGGTGGCTACACCTTC.

The chain uses TRBV28 and TRBJ2-7, with 8 bases that match TRBD2. The CDR3 is made up of 16 amino acids. V shed 4 bases, J shed 5 bases, and the junction held 13 bases outside the gene matches. CDR1 is MDHEN, CDR2 SYDVKM, per germline. The CDR3, as DNA: TGTGCCAGCAGTTCAGCCGGGACCTCGGGGGGGAACGAGCAGTACTTC. This translates into CASSSAGTSGGNEQYF.

This chain uses TRBV9 with TRBJ2-5; 8 bases fit TRBD2. Germline assignment: CDR1 SGDLS and CDR2 YYNGEE. The CDR3 runs to 13 residues. Trimming took 4 bases from V and 3 from J; bases not matched to a gene: 2. The CDR3 nucleotides read TGTGCCAGCAGCAATAGCGGGGAAGAGACCCAGTACTTC. Translated: CASSNSGEETQYF.

The CDR3 is CASGLFGDGELFF. CDR3 coding DNA: TGTGCTAGTGGTTTGTTTGGAGACGGGGAGCTGTTTTTT. V is TRBV12-5 and J is TRBJ2-2, with D unclear. V gave up 2 bases and J gave up 7 bases, with 8 bases separating them. Germline values: CDR1 LGHNT, CDR2 FRNRAP. CDR3 length equals 13 residues.

As for this clone: This CDR3 is also generated by other DNA sequences in the sample. The chain has TRBV11-1 and TRBJ2-5; 11 bases map to TRBD1. The germline gives CDR1 SGHAT, CDR2 FQDESV (reference sequence). The CDR3 contains 14 residues. J lost 3 bases, V lost 5 bases, and 2 bases had no gene match. DNA of the CDR3: TGTGCCAGCAGCCGGGACAGGGGGGAAGAGACCCAGTACTTC. Translated, it gives CASSRDRGEETQYF.

This clone was picked up one time. V is TRBV5-4 and J is TRBJ2-5; tentative D call: TRBD2 (6 bases). TRBJ2-7 explains the end of the DNA better; the J call may be wrong. The CDR3 extends over 13 amino acids. The germline V gene encodes CDR1 SGHNT and CDR2 YYREEE (reference sequence). CDR3 bases: TGTGCCAGCAGCTTGGCCTGGGGAGGCGAGCAGTACTTC. Residues: CASSLAWGGEQYF.

The genes are TRBV29-1 and TRBJ1-1, with D hard to call. This CDR3 is 15 amino acids long. Germline CDR1 reads SQVTM; CDR2 reads ANQGSEA. The V end was cut by 2 bases, the J end by 1 base, with 14 bases between. The CDR3 region is CSVEWLEARNTEAFF. CDR3 nucleotide sequence: TGCAGCGTTGAATGGCTCGAGGCGCGGAACACTGAAGCTTTCTTT. The variable domain in full, completed from reference TRBV29-1 and TRBJ1-1, reads SAVISQKPSRDICQRGTSLTIQCQVDSQVTMMFWYRQQPGQSLTLIATANQGSEATYESGFVIDKFPISRPNLTFSTLTVSNMSPEDSSIYLCSVEWLEARNTEAFFGQGTRLTVV.

V gene TRBV11-3 combines with J gene TRBJ2-7, with TRBD1 matching over 7 bases. Germline V gene sequence: CDR1 SGHNT, CDR2 YENEEA. CDR3 size: 13 residues. J was trimmed by 3 bases and V by 5 bases; bases with no gene match: 4. CDR3 nucleotide sequence: TGTGCCAGCAGCCCGGGACAGAGCTACGAGCAGTACTTC. Translation: CASSPGQSYEQYF.

V is TRBV29-1 and J is TRBJ1-1, with D hard to call. Germline-derived CDR1 and CDR2 are SQVTM and ANQGSEA. This CDR3 contains 12 residues. Trimming took off 3 bases at V and 1 base at J, with 6 bases between the two ends. CDR3 protein: CSVDQENTEAFF. The CDR3 DNA sequence: TGCAGCGTTGATCAGGAGAACACTGAAGCTTTCTTT.

The CDR3 protein is CASSLFGEKTQYF. CDR3 DNA: TGCGCCAGCAGCTTGTTCGGGGAAAAGACCCAGTACTTC. The rearrangement uses TRBV5-1 and TRBJ2-5, with D tentatively TRBD2 (5 bases). The germline V gene encodes CDR1 SGHRS and CDR2 YFSETQ. The V end was cut by 1 base, the J end by 6 bases, with 10 bases between. This CDR3 comprises 13 residues. Variable domain in full (rest from reference TRBV5-1 and TRBJ2-5): KAGVTQTPRYLIKTRGQQVTLSCSPISGHRSVSWYQQTPGQGLQFLFEYFSETQRNKGNFPGRFSGRQFSNSRSEMNVSTLELGDSALYLCASSLFGEKTQYFGPGTRLLVL.